Each of the 20 T cell receptor beta chains below was sequenced from the same sample in a study of Graves' ophthalmopathy and Graves' hyperthyroidism. The sequenced template was RNA, covering the TCR beta CDR3 region. An initial RT-PCR round employing HTBI primers preceded a second-round multiplex PCR. Each CDR3 protein gets one entry after TCRdb re-called the multiplex PCR reads with MiXCR. The table lists 300,000 to 500,000 distinct CDR3 sequences, approximately 15% of them singletons. Sample: peripheral blood. Receptors were obtained from a woman aged 18-29 years with stable Graves' hyperthyroidism.

The V call is TRBV24-1, the J call TRBJ1-1; D not resolved. The CDR3 loop spans 14 amino acids. Trimming stripped 7 bases from V and 4 bases from J, with 15 bases between. Germline V gene lookup returns CDR1 KGHDR and CDR2 SFDVKD. The CDR3 DNA is TGTGCCACCAGAAGTACCAGCGGACTCACTGAAGCTTTCTTT. It encodes CATRSTSGLTEAFF.

This clonotype was found many times. V and J are TRBV6-2 or TRBV6-3 and TRBJ1-1; tentative D call: TRBD1 (6 bases). CDR3 length equals 15 residues. Germline-derived CDR1 and CDR2 are MNHEY and SVGEGT. Trimming left V 2 bases short and J 4 bases short, with 14 bases between. The CDR3 protein is CASSYLQGPSTEAFF. For the CDR3, the DNA is TGTGCCAGCAGTTACCTACAGGGACCTTCCACTGAAGCTTTCTTT.

For the CDR3, the DNA is TGTGCCAGCAGTTTACTCGGGACAGGGGGCAACTATGGCTACACCTTC. Its protein product is CASSLLGTGGNYGYTF. The chain uses TRBV12-3 or TRBV12-4 and TRBJ1-2; 12 nucleotides match TRBD1. The CDR3 loop spans 16 amino acids. The V gene end was trimmed by 2 bases and the J gene end by 2 bases; junction bases not matched to a gene: 3.

This clonotype was seen at least ten times. This rearrangement joins TRBV4-1 to TRBJ1-2; TRBD1 aligns across 8 bases. The CDR3 spans 16 residues. The germline V gene has CDR1 MGHRA and CDR2 YSYEKL. V shed 0 bases and J 4 bases; nucleotides not matched to a gene: 7. CDR3 coding DNA: TGCGCCAGCAGCCAAGATGGAGGACAGGGCATCTATGGCTACACCTTC. It yields the protein CASSQDGGQGIYGYTF.

This clonotype was counted at least ten times. V is TRBV12-3 or TRBV12-4 and J is TRBJ2-2, with D uncertain. The V and J ends lost 3 bases and 0 bases respectively, with 5 bases between them. The CDR3 is made up of 14 amino acids. CDR3 protein: CASSFAANTGELFF. The CDR3 DNA sequence: TGTGCCAGCAGTTTTGCGGCGAACACCGGGGAGCTGTTTTTT.

This clonotype came up many times. This chain joins TRBV20-1 and TRBJ1-6; TRBD1 matches at 11 bases. Germline trimming cut 2 bases from V and 8 bases from J; bases unmatched to any gene: 5. From germline, CDR1 is DFQATT and CDR2 SNEGSKA (reference sequence). The length of the CDR3 is 15 residues. CDR3: CSARNWDRGDSPLHF. Here the CDR3 DNA reads TGCAGTGCTAGAAATTGGGACAGGGGGGATTCACCCCTCCACTTT.

The chain combines TRBV14 with TRBJ2-2, with 7 bases aligning to TRBD1. Unmatched junction bases numbered 3, after V lost 1 base and J lost 1 base. Germline V gene sequence: CDR1 SGHDN, CDR2 FVKESK. The CDR3 loop spans 16 amino acids. CDR3 bases: TGTGCCAGCAGCCAAGCTAGGACAGGGAACACCGGGGAGCTGTTTTTT. Translated, it gives CASSQARTGNTGELFF. The full variable domain, rest sourced from reference TRBV14 and TRBJ2-2, is EAGVTQFPSHSVIEKGQTVTLRCDPISGHDNLYWYRRVMGKEIKFLLHFVKESKQDESGMPNNRFLAERTGGTYSTLKVQPAELEDSGVYFCASSQARTGNTGELFFGEGSRLTVL.

At least ten counts were recorded for this clonotype. The chain links TRBV19 to TRBJ2-7; TRBD1 matches at 9 bases. The CDR3 sequence is 16 residues long. Germline CDR1 is LNHDA and CDR2 is SQIVND (reference sequence). Trimming at V came to 6 bases and at J to 6 bases, leaving 15 bases not matched to a gene. CDR3 sequence (DNA): TGTGCCAGTAGAAATACCCGAGGACAGGGGACAGGCGAGCAGTACTTC. Its translation is CASRNTRGQGTGEQYF.

At least ten counts were recorded for this clonotype. V is TRBV5-1 and J is TRBJ1-5; a possible D gene is TRBD1 (5 bases). Looked up from germline, CDR1 is SGHRS and CDR2 is YFSETQ. The CDR3 extends over 15 amino acids. Trimming removed 1 base at V and 3 bases at J, with 11 bases between. The chain's CDR3 is CASSLSGGDNQPQHF. The CDR3 region has the DNA TGCGCCAGCAGCTTGTCCGGGGGAGACAATCAGCCCCAGCATTTT.

The table lists this clonotype with many counts. CDR3 in amino acids: CASSSTVSNQPQHF. As DNA, the CDR3 is TGTGCCAGCAGTTCGACAGTTAGCAATCAGCCCCAGCATTTT. J is TRBJ1-5 and V is TRBV6-2 or TRBV6-3; D is perhaps TRBD1 (5 bases). The CDR3 consists of 14 residues. The germline V gene encodes CDR1 MNHEY and CDR2 SVGEGT. The germline V and J ends were trimmed by 4 bases and 0 bases, with 7 bases remaining between them.

This clonotype was detected many times. This chain connects TRBV7-3 to TRBJ1-1, with 8 nucleotides matching TRBD1. Germline V gene sequence: CDR1 SGHTA, CDR2 FQGTGA. The CDR3 extends over 15 amino acids. Germline trimming cut 4 bases from V and 3 bases from J; bases unmatched to any gene: 7. This CDR3 reads CASSSSTGVYTEAFF. CDR3 in DNA: TGTGCCAGCAGCTCCTCGACAGGGGTGTACACTGAAGCTTTCTTT. Drawing the rest from reference TRBV7-3 and TRBJ1-1, the complete variable domain is GAGVSQTPSNKVTEKGKYVELRCDPISGHTALYWYRQSLGQGPEFLIYFQGTGAADDSGLPNDRFFAVRPEGSVSTLKIQRTERGDSAVYLCASSSSTGVYTEAFFGQGTRLTVV.

This clonotype showed up many times. J is TRBJ2-5 and V is TRBV27; 7 bases agree with TRBD2. This CDR3 spans 16 amino acids. V lost 2 bases, J lost 5 bases, and 11 bases stayed unmatched. Germline CDR1 is MNHEY and CDR2 is SMNVEV (reference sequence). CDR3 DNA sequence: TGTGCCAGCAGTTTACGCCAGCGGGGTCTTGGGGAGACCCAGTACTTC. Its translation is CASSLRQRGLGETQYF.

Regarding this clonotype: The CDR3 ends on some other residue instead of the conserved phenylalanine or tryptophan, so this is likely a read error. V usage is TRBV18 and J usage is TRBJ1-1, with a possible D match to TRBD1 (5 bases). The CDR3 spans 17 residues. Per germline, CDR1 KGHSH and CDR2 LQKENI. With 8 bases removed from V and 0 bases from J, the gap between germline ends came to 22 bases. The CDR3 loop is CASATLRDPSMNTEAFS. The DNA for the CDR3 is TGTGCCAGCGCAACCCTACGGGACCCGAGTATGAACACTGAAGCTTTCTCT.

Of note for this clonotype: This may be a read error: a much more frequent sequence differs by one nucleotide. The chain links TRBV2 to TRBJ1-5; no clear D gene. The CDR3 covers 14 residues. Germline loops: CDR1 SNHLY, CDR2 FYNNEI. V was clipped by 5 bases and J by 4 bases, with 12 bases between them. In DNA form, the CDR3 reads TGTGCCAGCAGTTCCGACACGGCGAATCAGCCCCAGCATTTT. Protein product: CASSSDTANQPQHF.

The chain employs TRBV20-1 and TRBJ2-5; 7 bases match TRBD2. Germline V gene data show CDR1 as DFQATT and CDR2 as SNEGSKA (reference sequence). Trimming took 0 bases from V and 2 from J; bases not matched to a gene: 9. The CDR3 spans 16 residues. The CDR3 coding sequence is TGCAGTGCTAGAGATCTGGGGGGGACGCTGCAAGAGACCCAGTACTTC. It encodes CSARDLGGTLQETQYF.

This clonotype occurred many times. V is TRBV7-8 and J is TRBJ2-2; 7 positions match TRBD1. Germline V lookup: CDR1 SGHVS, CDR2 FQNEAQ. V was clipped by 5 bases and J by 0 bases; unmatched bases: 6. This CDR3 has 16 amino acids. This CDR3 is CASSPGQISNTGELFF. The CDR3 DNA sequence: TGTGCCAGCAGCCCGGGACAGATATCGAACACCGGGGAGCTGTTTTTT. Full variable domain (rest looked up from reference TRBV7-8 and TRBJ2-2): GAGVSQSPRYKVAKRGQDVALRCDPISGHVSLFWYQQALGQGPEFLTYFQNEAQLDKSGLPSDRFFAERPEGSVSTLKIQRTQQEDSAVYLCASSPGQISNTGELFFGEGSRLTVL.

There are a few counts of this clonotype. The J gene is TRBJ2-7, the V gene TRBV28; 9 positions agree with TRBD2. The V and J ends lost 6 bases and 9 bases, in that order; junction bases with no gene match: 15. The CDR3 contains 15 residues. Per the germline V gene, CDR1 is MDHEN and CDR2 is SYDVKM. The CDR3 here is CASRLSPSGNHGQYF. The CDR3 region has the DNA TGTGCCAGCAGACTTTCTCCTAGCGGGAACCACGGGCAGTACTTC.

This clonotype was detected many times. The chain couples TRBV6-1 to TRBJ1-5; D gene unclear. The germline V gene encodes CDR1 MNHNS and CDR2 SASEGT. V was shortened by 7 bases and J by 9 bases, with 19 bases between the two germline ends. CDR3 length: 14 residues. This chain's CDR3 is CASNVGRTAWPQHF. The CDR3 DNA reads as TGTGCCAGCAATGTCGGGAGGACTGCTTGGCCCCAGCATTTT.

The sample holds many counts of this clonotype. V gene TRBV2 combines with J gene TRBJ1-1; 7 nucleotides line up with TRBD1. V was clipped by 2 bases and J by 5 bases; unmatched bases: 5. The CDR3 length is 14 residues. Looked up from germline, CDR1 is SNHLY and CDR2 is FYNNEI. The CDR3 region has the DNA TGTGCCAGCAGTGAAACAGGGGTGGGGACTGAAGCTTTCTTT. As protein: CASSETGVGTEAFF.

At least ten counts were recorded for this clonotype. The V and J genes are TRBV27 and TRBJ2-7, with a possible D match to TRBD1 (6 bases). The CDR3 covers 13 residues. CDR1 and CDR2 from the germline V gene are MNHEY and SMNVEV (reference sequence). The V gene lost 4 bases and the J gene lost 2 bases, with 9 bases spanning the gap. The CDR3 here is CASSYREPYEQYF. In DNA, the CDR3 is TGTGCCAGCAGTTACAGGGAACCCTACGAGCAGTACTTC.